This TCR beta chain derives from a study of blood T cell repertoires in COVID-19. At the level of the study: PBMCs, B-cell-depleted T cells, or T cells provided the cDNA or gDNA that made up the material.

In the authors' methods: Nucleated cell counts were estimated from reference gene primer amplification. This table comes from immunoSEQ multiplex PCR, and its TCRdb copy is limited to in-frame clones, with some not included. Clone size and V and J calls were adopted from that table, with D and trimming inferred from the DNA. The table lists 650,000 to 800,000 clones, 85% to 90% of them singletons. Sequences were obtained from peripheral blood. The TCR comes from a woman between 18 and 30 years old with acute or convalescent COVID-19.

The chain's CDR3 is CASSRLAGAVRETQYF. The CDR3 coding sequence is TGTGCCAGCAGCCGTCTGGCGGGGGCTGTCCGAGAGACCCAGTACTTC. The chain carries TRBV3-1 (or the pseudogene TRBV3-2) and TRBJ2-5; possible D gene TRBD2, 7 bases. The CDR3 runs to 16 residues. The germline gives CDR1 LGHDT, CDR2 YNNKEL (reference sequence). V was cut by 4 bases and J by 4 bases, with 19 bases left in between.